The rows below give T cell receptor beta chains drawn from one sample of a study of blood T cell repertoires in COVID-19. TCRdb keeps only in-frame clones here, not all; method: immunoSEQ multiplex PCR. The profile covers some 250,000 clones, with roughly 83% appearing a single time and around 12% taken by the ten largest. Sequencing used peripheral blood. Every receptor here comes from a man at least 80 years old with acute or convalescent COVID-19. CDR3s include the opening cysteine and the closing phenylalanine or tryptophan. A D gene is named only where the DNA matches it firmly. A clone size is listed for some rows: how often the clone was seen (once, few, many), or a class if it is expanded.

v_gene,d_gene,abundance,j_gene,len,CDR3nt,CDR3aa
TRBV6-6,TRBD1,NA,TRBJ2-7,15,TGTGCCAGCAGTCTAACGGGACAGTCTTACTACGAGCAGTACTTC,CASSLTGQSYYEQYF
TRBV5-1,TRBD1,NA,TRBJ2-7,15,TGCGCCAGCAGCCTCGGGACAGGCCTTTCCTACGAGCAGTACTTC,CASSLGTGLSYEQYF
TRBV14,NA,NA,TRBJ1-5,17,TGTGCCAGCAGCCAAGAATCCTTTGACTGGGGCAATCAGCCCCAGCATTTT,CASSQESFDWGNQPQHF
TRBV7-9,TRBD2,NA,TRBJ2-1,15,TGTGCCAGCAGCAGGACTAGCGGCTCCTACAATGAGCAGTTCTTC,CASSRTSGSYNEQFF
TRBV2,TRBD1,few,TRBJ2-7,14,TGTGCCAGCAGGGCAGGGGGCGCTTACTACGAGCAGTACTTC,CASRAGGAYYEQYF
TRBV6-6,NA,NA,TRBJ1-4,16,TGTGCCAGCAGTTACTCGAGGGGAGGAACTAATGAAAAACTGTTTTTT,CASSYSRGGTNEKLFF
TRBV24-1,NA,NA,TRBJ1-2,12,TGTGCCACCAGTAAGCAGGGCTATGGCTACACCTTC,CATSKQGYGYTF
TRBV4-1,TRBD2,NA,TRBJ2-7,16,TGCGCCAGCAGCCAGCGGACTAGCGGGAGGGTCTACGAGCAGTACTTC,CASSQRTSGRVYEQYF
TRBV11-2,TRBD1,NA,TRBJ1-1,14,TGTGCCAGCACCAAGACAGGGATAGGGCCTGAAGCTTTCTTT,CASTKTGIGPEAFF
TRBV9,NA,NA,TRBJ2-5,14,TGTGCCAGCAGCGTAGCAGAGGGCCAAGAGACCCAGTACTTC,CASSVAEGQETQYF
TRBV19,NA,NA,TRBJ2-7,14,TGTGCCAGTAGTACTGCAGGATGGTCCTACGAGCAGTACTTC,CASSTAGWSYEQYF
TRBV27,NA,NA,TRBJ2-7,13,TGTGCCAGCAGTTTCTCAGGAAGGTACGAGCAGTACTTC,CASSFSGRYEQYF
TRBV5-6,TRBD1,NA,TRBJ2-7,13,TGTGCCAGCAGCTGGGACAGGACCTACGAGCAGTACTTC,CASSWDRTYEQYF
TRBV11-2,TRBD1,NA,TRBJ1-2,16,TGTGCCAGCAGCTCCCGCCCGGCGGGACAGGGGTCGGGCTACACCTTC,CASSSRPAGQGSGYTF
TRBV7-8,TRBD1,NA,TRBJ1-1,14,TGTGCCAGCAGCCAAACAGGGGGCGAGACTGAAGCTTTCTTT,CASSQTGGETEAFF
TRBV27,TRBD1,NA,TRBJ2-2,15,TGTGCCAGCAGTCATGGACAGGGACCCTCCGGGGAGCTGTTTTTT,CASSHGQGPSGELFF
TRBV5-1,TRBD1,NA,TRBJ2-1,13,TGCGCCAGCGGCCAACAGGGGGGCGATGAGCAGTTCTTC,CASGQQGGDEQFF
TRBV19,TRBD1,NA,TRBJ1-3,15,TGTGCCACCCGGGACAGGCCGAACTCTGGAAACACCATATATTTT,CATRDRPNSGNTIYF
TRBV10-2,NA,NA,TRBJ2-7,11,TGCGCCAGCATGCAAGCTTGGGAGCAGTACTTC,CASMQAWEQYF
TRBV4-3,NA,NA,TRBJ2-2,16,TGCGCCAGCAGCCCCTCGGTGGTGTTGAACACCGGGGAGCTGTTTTTT,CASSPSVVLNTGELFF
TRBV6-5,TRBD1,once,TRBJ1-1,16,TGTGCCAGCAGTTACGGACAGGGAGTGGGAAACACTGAAGCTTTCTTT,CASSYGQGVGNTEAFF
TRBV24-1,TRBD2,NA,TRBJ2-7,15,TGTGCCACCAGTGATTTGACTAGCGGGTCGGGTGAGCAGTACTTC,CATSDLTSGSGEQYF
TRBV18,NA,NA,TRBJ2-5,15,TGTGCCAGCTCACCACCGGGGCTCCTCCAAGAGACCCAGTACTTC,CASSPPGLLQETQYF
TRBV3-1/TRBV3-2,TRBD1,few,TRBJ1-4,17,TGTGCCAGCAGCCCCCGGGACAGGGGGAACCTTAATGAAAAACTGTTTTTT,CASSPRDRGNLNEKLFF
TRBV19,TRBD2,NA,TRBJ2-1,16,TGTGCCAGTAGTATTTTCCGAGCGGGAGATAACAATGAGCAGTTCTTC,CASSIFRAGDNNEQFF
TRBV4-2,TRBD2,NA,TRBJ2-3,17,TGTGCCAGCAGCCCACCCGGGGGGGGCGGAAGCACAGATACGCAGTATTTT,CASSPPGGGGSTDTQYF
TRBV19,NA,NA,TRBJ2-2,12,TGTGCCAGCCAGGGATCCAACGGGGAGCTGTTTTTT,CASQGSNGELFF
TRBV6-5,NA,NA,TRBJ1-5,14,TGTGCCAGCAGGGGAACAGGGCTCGGGCAGCCCCAGCATTTT,CASRGTGLGQPQHF
TRBV11-2,TRBD2,NA,TRBJ2-1,17,TGTGCCAGCAGCTTAGATCCTCCTAGCGGGGGGCGGAATGAGCAGTTCTTC,CASSLDPPSGGRNEQFF
TRBV3-1/TRBV3-2,NA,few,TRBJ1-5,13,TGTGCCAGCAGCGGCACAGGCAATCAGCCCCAGCATTTT,CASSGTGNQPQHF
TRBV5-6,NA,once,TRBJ2-7,12,TGTGCCAGCAGCCATAGCTACTACGAGCAGTACTTC,CASSHSYYEQYF
TRBV6-5,TRBD2,NA,TRBJ2-7,14,TGTGCCAGCAGACTCGGACTAGCGGGGTACGAGCAGTACTTC,CASRLGLAGYEQYF
TRBV4-1,TRBD1,NA,TRBJ1-5,18,TGCGCCAGCAGCCAATATTTCTCGGACAGGGTCGTACATCAGCCCCAGCATTTT,CASSQYFSDRVVHQPQHF
TRBV9,NA,NA,TRBJ2-3,15,TGTGCCAGCAGCGTAGCCCCTTCCTCAGGGGATACGCAGTATTTT,CASSVAPSSGDTQYF
TRBV3-1/TRBV3-2,TRBD2,NA,TRBJ2-7,12,TGTGCCAGCAGCCTCGGGGGGGGCGAGCAGTACTTC,CASSLGGGEQYF
TRBV18,NA,NA,TRBJ1-2,15,TGTGCCAGCTCACCGCGGGGCGCGAAGAGCTATGGCTACACCTTC,CASSPRGAKSYGYTF
TRBV4-1,NA,NA,TRBJ1-3,19,TGCGCCAGCAGCCAAGATGGAGCGGGGGCAGGGCACTCTGGAAACACCATATATTTT,CASSQDGAGAGHSGNTIYF
TRBV14,NA,few,TRBJ1-6,15,TGTGCCAGCAGCCAGACCACGCGAGGGAATTCACCCCTCCACTTT,CASSQTTRGNSPLHF
TRBV28,NA,once,TRBJ1-3,14,TGTGCCAGCAGCCCCGGGGGGGGTGGAAACACCATATATTTT,CASSPGGGGNTIYF
TRBV7-7,NA,NA,TRBJ2-5,13,TGTGCTAGCAGCTTAAACGGGGTGCAGACCCAGTACTTC,CASSLNGVQTQYF
TRBV28,TRBD1,many,TRBJ1-2,15,TGTGCCAGCTCAACCTCCTCGACAGGGGCCTATGGCTACACCTTC,CASSTSSTGAYGYTF
TRBV6-6,NA,NA,TRBJ2-7,13,TGTGCCAGCAGTTCCCTTCCGGGTATCGAGCAGTACTTC,CASSSLPGIEQYF
TRBV6-5,NA,NA,TRBJ1-4,13,TGTGCCAGCAGTTTACAGGGAAGCGAAAAACTGTTTTTT,CASSLQGSEKLFF
TRBV18,TRBD2,NA,TRBJ2-7,14,TGTGCCAGCTCAATCGGACTAGCGGGGGTTGAGCAGTACTTC,CASSIGLAGVEQYF
TRBV5-4,NA,NA,TRBJ1-5,15,TGTGCCAGCAGCTTGGGGGGTAGCGGCAATCAGCCCCAGCATTTT,CASSLGGSGNQPQHF